This T cell receptor (beta chain) is drawn from a study of cytomegalovirus exposure and HLA in healthy donors. It was with 60 Vbeta and 13 Jbeta primers that the PCR ran. Repertoires were generated with immunoSEQ multiplex PCR, while TCRdb's copy carries only in-frame clones and drops some. The sample yields some 180,000 clones, 85% seen once. Though probably carrying unrecorded immune exposures, donors were nominally healthy at sampling. Germline-derived CDR1 and CDR2 are KGHSH and LQKENI. V lost 6 bases and J lost 0; bases outside the gene matches: 11. The CDR3 is 18 residues long. The chain is built from TRBV18 and TRBJ1-4; 9 nucleotides agree with TRBD1. Sample: PBMCs. This sequence was found in a woman aged 45-60 years in good health and CMV-seronegative. The CDR3 bases are TGTGCCAGCTCCTGGACAGGGGCCCTTTATGCAACTAATGAAAAACTGTTTTTT. Translating it yields CASSWTGALYATNEKLFF.